What follows describes a single T cell receptor beta chain. The antigen remains undetermined. cDNA synthesis used the whole RNA isolate, giving expressed TCRB sequences. Assay: immunoSEQ multiplex PCR; the TCRdb copy retains only in-frame clones and omits some. The sample lists some 290,000 clones; less than 30% were seen once. The data were taken from a study of beta chain features in type 1 diabetes. Overall study findings and caveats: Patients' naive, central memory and Treg TCRB repertoires seemed closer to one another than those of healthy donors. Whatever favoring of shorter templates PCR might show would apply equally to patients and controls. All four CD4+ subsets of Type 1 diabetes patients contained TCRB CDR3s that were moderately but significantly shorter.

Input material: naive CD4+ T cells from blood. This TCR was recovered from a woman aged 25-40 years with type 1 diabetes.

The CDR3 DNA follows: TGTGCCAGCAGTGAAGCGCGTTCGACAGGGTGGGGTAATATGTATCAGCCCCAGCATTTT. Translating it yields CASSEARSTGWGNMYQPQHF. This chain links TRBV2 with TRBJ1-5; 7 bases agree with TRBD1. V dropped 0 bases and J dropped 5; count of bases not matched to a gene: 19. CDR3 size: 20 residues. Germline values: CDR1 SNHLY, CDR2 FYNNEI. Combining the CDR3 with reference TRBV2 and TRBJ1-5 gives the whole variable domain EPEVTQTPSHQVTQMGQEVILRCVPISNHLYFYWYRQILGQKVEFLVSFYNNEISEKSEIFDDQFSVERPDGSNFTLKIRSTKLEDSAMYFCASSEARSTGWGNMYQPQHFGDGTRLSIL.